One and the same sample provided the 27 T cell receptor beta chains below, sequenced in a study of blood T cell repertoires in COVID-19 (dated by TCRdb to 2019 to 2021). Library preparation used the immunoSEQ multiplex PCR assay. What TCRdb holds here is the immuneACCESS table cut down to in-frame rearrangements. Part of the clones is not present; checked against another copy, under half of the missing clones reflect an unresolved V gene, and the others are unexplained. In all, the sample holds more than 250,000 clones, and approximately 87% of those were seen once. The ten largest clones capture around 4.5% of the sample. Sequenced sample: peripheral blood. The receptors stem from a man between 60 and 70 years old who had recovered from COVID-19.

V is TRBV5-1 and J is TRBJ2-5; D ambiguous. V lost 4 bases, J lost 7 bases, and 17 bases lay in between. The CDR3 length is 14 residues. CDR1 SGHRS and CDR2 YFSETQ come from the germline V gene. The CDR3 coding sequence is TGCGCCAGCAGCGATATTGAGGCGCTGGGGACCCAGTACTTC. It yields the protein CASSDIEALGTQYF.

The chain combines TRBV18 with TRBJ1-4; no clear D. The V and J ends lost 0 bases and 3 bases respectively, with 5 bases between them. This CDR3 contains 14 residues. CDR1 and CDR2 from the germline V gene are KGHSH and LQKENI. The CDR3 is CASSPPSANEKLFF. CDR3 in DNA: TGTGCCAGCTCACCACCGTCAGCTAATGAAAAACTGTTTTTT.

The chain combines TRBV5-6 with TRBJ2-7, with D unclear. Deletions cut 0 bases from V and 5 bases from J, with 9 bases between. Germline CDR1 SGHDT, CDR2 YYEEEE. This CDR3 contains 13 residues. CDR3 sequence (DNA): TGTGCCAGCAGCTTGGGGGCAGCCGACGAGCAGTACTTC. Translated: CASSLGAADEQYF.

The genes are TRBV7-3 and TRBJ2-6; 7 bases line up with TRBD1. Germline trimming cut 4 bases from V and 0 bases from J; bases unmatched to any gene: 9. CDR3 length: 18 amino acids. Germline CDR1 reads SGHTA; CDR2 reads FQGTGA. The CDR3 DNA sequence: TGTGCCAGCAGCTCCGCCGGGACAGCAAGCTCTGGGGCCAACGTCCTGACTTTC. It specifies CASSSAGTASSGANVLTF.

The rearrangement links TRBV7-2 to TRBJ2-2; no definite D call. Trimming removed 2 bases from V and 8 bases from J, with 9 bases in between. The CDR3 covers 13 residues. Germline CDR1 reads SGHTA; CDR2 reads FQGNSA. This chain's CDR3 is CASSLQARGELFF. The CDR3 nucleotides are TGTGCCAGCAGCTTACAGGCCCGTGGGGAGCTGTTTTTT.

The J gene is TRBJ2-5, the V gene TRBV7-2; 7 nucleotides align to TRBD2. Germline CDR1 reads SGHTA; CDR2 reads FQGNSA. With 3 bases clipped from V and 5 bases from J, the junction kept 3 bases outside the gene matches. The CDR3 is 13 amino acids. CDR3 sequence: CASSFMGGETQYF. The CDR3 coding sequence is TGTGCCAGCAGCTTTATGGGGGGGGAGACCCAGTACTTC.

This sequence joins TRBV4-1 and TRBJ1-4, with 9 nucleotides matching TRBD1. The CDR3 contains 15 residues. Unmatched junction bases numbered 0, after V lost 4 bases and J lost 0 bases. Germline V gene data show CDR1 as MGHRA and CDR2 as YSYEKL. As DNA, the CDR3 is TGCGCCAGCAGCCGGACAGGGGCAACTAATGAAAAACTGTTTTTT. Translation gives CASSRTGATNEKLFF.

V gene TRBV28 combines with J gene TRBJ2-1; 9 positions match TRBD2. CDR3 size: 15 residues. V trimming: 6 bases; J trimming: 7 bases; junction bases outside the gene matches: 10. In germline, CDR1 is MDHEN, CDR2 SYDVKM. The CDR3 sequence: CASRGRTSVGNEQFF. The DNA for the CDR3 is TGTGCCAGCAGAGGCAGGACTAGCGTTGGTAATGAGCAGTTCTTC.

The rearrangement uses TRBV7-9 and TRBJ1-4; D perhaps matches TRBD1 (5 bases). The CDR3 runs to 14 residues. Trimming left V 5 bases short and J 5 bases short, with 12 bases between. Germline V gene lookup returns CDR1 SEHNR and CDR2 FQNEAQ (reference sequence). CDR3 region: CASSTDRRNEKLFF. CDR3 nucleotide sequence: TGTGCCAGCAGCACAGACAGACGAAATGAAAAACTGTTTTTT.

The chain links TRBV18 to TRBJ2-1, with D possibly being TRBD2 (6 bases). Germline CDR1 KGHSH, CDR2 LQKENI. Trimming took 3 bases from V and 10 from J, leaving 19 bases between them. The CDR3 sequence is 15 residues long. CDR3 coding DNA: TGTGCCAGCTCACCTCGGGCGGGACTCCTCAGAGAGCAGTTCTTC. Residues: CASSPRAGLLREQFF.

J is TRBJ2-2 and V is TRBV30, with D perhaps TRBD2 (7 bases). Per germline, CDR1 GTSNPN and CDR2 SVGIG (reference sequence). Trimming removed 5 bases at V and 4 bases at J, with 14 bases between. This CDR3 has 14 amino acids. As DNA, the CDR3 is TGTGCCTGGGGCAGGGGAGGGGGCACCGGGGAGCTGTTTTTT. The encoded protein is CAWGRGGGTGELFF.

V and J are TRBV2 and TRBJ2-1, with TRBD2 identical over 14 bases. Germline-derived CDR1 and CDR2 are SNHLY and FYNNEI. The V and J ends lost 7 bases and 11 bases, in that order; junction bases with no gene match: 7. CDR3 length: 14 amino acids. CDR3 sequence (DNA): TGTGCCAGCAATCCGGGACTAGCGGGGGTAAAGCAGTTCTTC. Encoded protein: CASNPGLAGVKQFF.

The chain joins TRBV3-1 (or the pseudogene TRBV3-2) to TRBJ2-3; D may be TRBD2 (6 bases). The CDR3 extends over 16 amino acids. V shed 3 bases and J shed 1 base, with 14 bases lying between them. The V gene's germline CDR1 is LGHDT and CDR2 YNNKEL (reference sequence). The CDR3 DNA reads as TGTGCCAGCAGCCAGAGGTGGGCTAGCGGCACAGATACGCAGTATTTT. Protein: CASSQRWASGTDTQYF.

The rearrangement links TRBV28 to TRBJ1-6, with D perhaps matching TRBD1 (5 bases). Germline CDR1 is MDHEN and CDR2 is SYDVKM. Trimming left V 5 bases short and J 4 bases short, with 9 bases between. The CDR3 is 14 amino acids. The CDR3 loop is CASSPGGYNSPLHF. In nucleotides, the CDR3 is TGTGCCAGCAGTCCCGGGGGATATAATTCACCCCTCCACTTT.

The CDR3 DNA reads as TGCGCCAGCAGTAGGACTAGCCCCTCTAGCTACAATGAGCAGTTCTTC. This sequence encodes CASSRTSPSSYNEQFF. The chain is built from TRBV5-1 and TRBJ2-1; 8 nucleotides align to TRBD2. Trimming cost V 5 bases and J 3 bases; bases outside gene matches: 10. The CDR3 length is 16 residues. Germline CDR1 is SGHRS and CDR2 is YFSETQ.

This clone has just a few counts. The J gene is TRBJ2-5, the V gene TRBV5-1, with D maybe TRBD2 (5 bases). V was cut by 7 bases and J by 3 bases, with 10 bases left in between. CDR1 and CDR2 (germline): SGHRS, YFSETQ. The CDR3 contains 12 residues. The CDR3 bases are TGCGCCAGCCGACTATTCGAAGAGACCCAGTACTTC. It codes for CASRLFEETQYF.

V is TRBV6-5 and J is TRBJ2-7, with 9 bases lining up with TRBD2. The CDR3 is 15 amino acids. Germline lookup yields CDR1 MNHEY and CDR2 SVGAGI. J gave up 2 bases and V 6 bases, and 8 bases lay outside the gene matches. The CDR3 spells CASRLLVAGAYEQYF. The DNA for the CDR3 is TGTGCCAGCAGACTCCTAGTAGCGGGAGCCTACGAGCAGTACTTC.

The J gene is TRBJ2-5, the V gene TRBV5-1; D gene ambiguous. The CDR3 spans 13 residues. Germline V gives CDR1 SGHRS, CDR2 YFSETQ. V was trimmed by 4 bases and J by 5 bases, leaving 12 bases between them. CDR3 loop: CASSARLWETQYF. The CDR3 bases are TGCGCCAGCAGCGCTCGACTGTGGGAGACCCAGTACTTC.

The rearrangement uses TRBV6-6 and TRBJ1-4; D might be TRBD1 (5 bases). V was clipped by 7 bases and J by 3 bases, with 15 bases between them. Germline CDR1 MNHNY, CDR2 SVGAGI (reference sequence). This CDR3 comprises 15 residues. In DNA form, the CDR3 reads TGTGCCAGCACTAAAATGGGGGGATCTAATGAAAAACTGTTTTTT. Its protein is CASTKMGGSNEKLFF.

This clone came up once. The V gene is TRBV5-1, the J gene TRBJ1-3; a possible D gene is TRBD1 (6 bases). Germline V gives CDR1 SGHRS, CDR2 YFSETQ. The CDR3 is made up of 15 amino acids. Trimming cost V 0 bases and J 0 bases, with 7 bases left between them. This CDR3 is CASSLAGASGNTIYF. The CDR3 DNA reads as TGCGCCAGCAGCTTGGCAGGGGCCTCTGGAAACACCATATATTTT.

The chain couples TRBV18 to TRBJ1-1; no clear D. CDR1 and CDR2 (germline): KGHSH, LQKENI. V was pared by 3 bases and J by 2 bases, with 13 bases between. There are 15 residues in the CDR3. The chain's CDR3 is CASSPGTVVNTEAFF. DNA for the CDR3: TGTGCCAGCTCACCGGGTACAGTCGTAAACACTGAAGCTTTCTTT.

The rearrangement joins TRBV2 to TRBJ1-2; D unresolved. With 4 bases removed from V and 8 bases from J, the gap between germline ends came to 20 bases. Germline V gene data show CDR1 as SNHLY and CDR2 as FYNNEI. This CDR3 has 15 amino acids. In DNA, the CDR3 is TGTGCCAGCAGTGTATTAGGGTCCCTCGGGAACGGCTACACCTTC. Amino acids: CASSVLGSLGNGYTF.

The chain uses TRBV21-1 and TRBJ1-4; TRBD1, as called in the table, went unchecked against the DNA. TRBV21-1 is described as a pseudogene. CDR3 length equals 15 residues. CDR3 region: CASKLPGQGWEKLFF. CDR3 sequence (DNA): TGTGCCAGCAAATTGCCGGGACAGGGTTGGGAAAAACTGTTTTTT.

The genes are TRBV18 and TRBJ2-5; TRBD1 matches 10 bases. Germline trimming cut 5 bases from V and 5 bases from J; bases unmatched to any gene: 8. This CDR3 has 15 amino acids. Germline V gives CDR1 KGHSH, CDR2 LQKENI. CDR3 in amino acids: CASSRDRGGVETQYF. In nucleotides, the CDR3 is TGTGCCAGCTCAAGGGACAGGGGAGGAGTGGAGACCCAGTACTTC.

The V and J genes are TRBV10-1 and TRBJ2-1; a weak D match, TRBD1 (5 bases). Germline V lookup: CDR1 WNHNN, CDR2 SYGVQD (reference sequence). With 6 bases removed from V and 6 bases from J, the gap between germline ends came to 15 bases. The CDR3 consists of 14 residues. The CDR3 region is CASRETGTGNEQFF. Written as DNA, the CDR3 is TGCGCCAGCAGGGAAACAGGTACGGGCAATGAGCAGTTCTTC.

CDR3 sequence reads: CASSLAIVDTQYF. The CDR3 DNA reads as TGTGCCAGCAGCTTAGCAATAGTAGATACGCAGTATTTT. The chain employs TRBV7-3 and TRBJ2-3; D not resolved. Germline V gene data show CDR1 as SGHTA and CDR2 as FQGTGA. The CDR3 has 13 residues. V was shortened by 2 bases and J by 5 bases, with 8 bases between the two germline ends.

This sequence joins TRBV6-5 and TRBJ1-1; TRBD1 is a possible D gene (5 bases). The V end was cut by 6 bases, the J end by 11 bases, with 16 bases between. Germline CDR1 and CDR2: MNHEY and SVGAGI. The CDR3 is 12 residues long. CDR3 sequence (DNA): TGTGCCAGCAGCCCCCTTTGGGGGGAGGCTTTCTTT. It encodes CASSPLWGEAFF.